These T cell receptor beta chains were read from a single sample in a study of OX40 agonist ivuxolimab in advanced cancers. Some clones are missing from TCRdb's copy, which holds only in-frame ones; the method was immunoSEQ multiplex PCR. The data hold around 60,000 clones, with 75% to 85% observed a single time. The sequences come from CD4+ or CD8+ T cells sorted from blood, collected in a trial of the OX40 agonist ivuxolimab. These receptors originate from an adult with an advanced solid tumor such as melanoma, head and neck, liver or kidney cancer. Both conserved end residues are part of each CDR3. D genes are given only for firm matches. The listing skips clone size in some rows; elsewhere it reads once, few, many or a size class.

size	V	J	D	DNA	CDR3
.	TRBV10-3	TRBJ2-7	TRBD1	TGTGCCATCAGTGAGTCAATGGGACAGGGGGCCGGCGAGCAGTACTTC	CAISESMGQGAGEQYF
.	TRBV27	TRBJ2-1	.	TGTGCCAGCAGTTTAAAGGCAGGGATTAGCAAAAGTGAGCAGTTCTTC	CASSLKAGISKSEQFF
.	TRBV5-1	TRBJ2-3	.	TGCGCCAGCAGCAGACAACAAGCTAGCACAGATACGCAGTATTTT	CASSRQQASTDTQYF
.	TRBV6-1	TRBJ1-1	TRBD1	TGTGCCAGCAACCAGGACAGGGGACCTGAAGCTTTCTTT	CASNQDRGPEAFF
.	TRBV5-1	TRBJ1-1	.	TGCGCCAGCAGCTTGGACAGGCAGCTCGAAGCTTTCTTT	CASSLDRQLEAFF
few	TRBV28	TRBJ2-7	TRBD1	TGTGCCAGCAGTGAAGGGACAGGGAGAAACGAGCAGTACTTC	CASSEGTGRNEQYF
.	TRBV27	TRBJ2-2	TRBD2	TGTGCCAGCAGACCTAGCGGGGGGGCGACCGGGGAGCTGTTTTTT	CASRPSGGATGELFF
.	TRBV27	TRBJ1-1	TRBD1	TGTGCCAGCAGTTTCATCGCCAGACAGGGGGGCACTGAAGCTTTCTTT	CASSFIARQGGTEAFF
.	TRBV5-1	TRBJ2-5	.	TGCGCCAGCAGCCTGGGAACCACGCAAGAGACCCAGTACTTC	CASSLGTTQETQYF
.	TRBV28	TRBJ1-3	.	TGTGCCAGCAGTTTGCGGCAGGCTAGAAACACCATATATTTT	CASSLRQARNTIYF
.	TRBV15	TRBJ1-4	TRBD1	TGTGCCACCAGCAGGGATACAGGGGGCAGTGAAAAACTGTTTTTT	CATSRDTGGSEKLFF
.	TRBV6-5	TRBJ2-1	.	TGTGCCAGCAGTGCATGGGGAGACTACAATGAGCAGTTCTTC	CASSAWGDYNEQFF
.	TRBV4-2	TRBJ2-2	TRBD2	TGTGCCAGCAGCCCCCGGGGGGTCGGTAACACCGGGGAGCTGTTTTTT	CASSPRGVGNTGELFF
.	TRBV9	TRBJ2-5	TRBD1	TGTGCCAGCAGCGTCGGGACAGGGAAAGAGACCCAGTACTTC	CASSVGTGKETQYF
once	TRBV9	TRBJ2-2	.	TGTGCCAGCAGCGAGACCCATCAGATCACCGGGGAGCTGTTTTTT	CASSETHQITGELFF
.	TRBV9	TRBJ2-7	.	TGTGCCAGCAGCGTACGGGACGGGTCCTACGAGCAGTACTTC	CASSVRDGSYEQYF
.	TRBV7-3	TRBJ2-2	.	TGTGCCAGCAGCTTAATCCGGGCTGGAGCCGGGGAGCTGTTTTTT	CASSLIRAGAGELFF
.	TRBV6-5	TRBJ2-7	TRBD1	TGTGCCAGCAGTTTAGTGCCAGGGGGTTTCCACGAGCAGTACTTC	CASSLVPGGFHEQYF
once	TRBV7-2	TRBJ2-5	TRBD2	TGTGCCAGCAGCTTAAGGCGGGGGGGCGGAGAGACCCAGTACTTC	CASSLRRGGGETQYF
.	TRBV5-1	TRBJ2-4	.	TGCGCCAGCGGGGACAAAAACATTCAGTACTTC	CASGDKNIQYF
.	TRBV4-1	TRBJ2-7	TRBD2	TGCGCCAGCAGCCAAGCGGGAGGGGGCTCCTACGAGCAGTACTTC	CASSQAGGGSYEQYF
.	TRBV6-1	TRBJ2-5	.	TGTGCCAGCAGTGAGTCAGATAGAGGGTGGCGAGGCGAGACCCAGTACTTC	CASSESDRGWRGETQYF
.	TRBV5-6	TRBJ1-1	.	TGTGCCAGCAGCTTGGGGACAGAGAACACTGAAGCTTTCTTT	CASSLGTENTEAFF
.	TRBV2	TRBJ2-5	TRBD2	TGTGCCAGCTCCGGGACTAGCGGGGGGACGGGGACCCAGTACTTC	CASSGTSGGTGTQYF
.	TRBV4-3	TRBJ1-4	.	TGCGCCAGCAGCCTCTATCCTGGCAGAAATGAAAAACTGTTTTTT	CASSLYPGRNEKLFF
.	TRBV6-5	TRBJ2-1	.	TGTGCCAGCAGTTACTCGAAAATAGGGGGTAGTGGGCAGTTCTTC	CASSYSKIGGSGQFF
.	TRBV15	TRBJ2-3	TRBD2	TGTGCCACCAGCGGCTTGGGACTAGCGGGGGGGCGTTCCCTCACAGATACGCAGTATTTT	CATSGLGLAGGRSLTDTQYF
.	TRBV11-2	TRBJ1-4	TRBD1	TGTGCCAGCAGCCACAGGGGTGAAAAACTGTTTTTT	CASSHRGEKLFF
.	TRBV4-2	TRBJ2-3	TRBD1	TGTGCCAGCAGCCAAGATTTTGGCAGGGGGTTCACAGATACGCAGTATTTT	CASSQDFGRGFTDTQYF
.	TRBV28	TRBJ2-7	TRBD1	TGTGCCAGCAGTCCTCGACAGGGGGCCGCCTACGAGCAGTACTTC	CASSPRQGAAYEQYF
.	TRBV5-1	TRBJ2-1	.	TGCGCCAGCAGCTTGGACCCGGGGAGCTCCTACAATGAGCAGTTCTTC	CASSLDPGSSYNEQFF
.	TRBV19	TRBJ1-1	.	TGTGCCAGTAGTCATGCTCCGTTTGAAGCTTTCTTT	CASSHAPFEAFF
once	TRBV7-6	TRBJ2-1	.	TGTGCCAGCAGCTTGAACAATGAGCAGTTCTTC	CASSLNNEQFF
.	TRBV5-4	TRBJ1-1	.	TGTGCCAGCAGCTTGGGGGTGCCTGGAACTGAAGCTTTCTTT	CASSLGVPGTEAFF
.	TRBV6-1	TRBJ1-2	TRBD1	TGTGCCAGCAGTGCACCGGACAGGAAAGACTATGGCTACACCTTC	CASSAPDRKDYGYTF
.	TRBV11-1	TRBJ2-3	.	TGTGCCAGCAGCTTACGGTCCTGGCTAGACCCTAGCACAGATACGCAGTATTTT	CASSLRSWLDPSTDTQYF
few	TRBV5-6	TRBJ1-2	.	TGTGCCAGCAGCTTGAGGGGCGGCTACACCTTC	CASSLRGGYTF
.	TRBV5-1	TRBJ1-2	TRBD1	TGCGCCAGCAGCCTTACAGGGGGCAACTATGGCTACACCTTC	CASSLTGGNYGYTF
.	TRBV25-1	TRBJ2-3	.	TGTGCCAGCAGTGAAAGGCAGGATACGCAGTATTTT	CASSERQDTQYF
few	TRBV5-6	TRBJ1-2	TRBD1	TGTGCCAGCAGCCTAGGGACAGAGAGAGGCTACACCTTC	CASSLGTERGYTF
few	TRBV2	TRBJ1-4	.	TGTGCCAGCGCGAACGTACTGGACAGAGTTGATGAAAAACTGTTTTTT	CASANVLDRVDEKLFF
once	TRBV27	TRBJ2-1	.	TGTGCCAGCAGCGGGGGGCCCCTCCCCTACAATGAGCAGTTCTTC	CASSGGPLPYNEQFF
.	TRBV5-6	TRBJ2-1	TRBD2	TGTGCCAGCAGCTTCGGGACTAGCGGGGTGGGGCACAATGAGCAGTTCTTC	CASSFGTSGVGHNEQFF
.	TRBV5-4	TRBJ1-2	TRBD1	TGTGCCAGCCGCGTCCCGGGACAGGCCTCTGGGGGAAATGGCTACACCTTC	CASRVPGQASGGNGYTF
once	TRBV6-5	TRBJ1-2	.	TGTGCCACTACGGCCGGGTGGGGACCCTATGGCTACACCTTC	CATTAGWGPYGYTF
.	TRBV7-6	TRBJ2-2	.	TGTGCCAGCAGCTTAGAGGCAGGAGGAGGAAGACTGGGGAACACCGGGGAGCTGTTTTTT	CASSLEAGGGRLGNTGELFF